The T cell receptor beta chain under discussion was sequenced for a study of tumor-infiltrating lymphocytes in primary liver carcinoma. The tissue used was unsorted bulk material of roughly 17-34 mg. RNA and DNA were co-extracted from it with the AllPrep DNA/RNA mini kit. General study results and limits: Merely some 8-24% of top clones spanned all five tumor regions. Between tumor regions, pairs overlapped more than tumor-adjacent and tumor-blood pairs did.

On this clonotype: The antigen remains unidentified.

CDR1 SGDLS and CDR2 YYNGEE come from the germline V gene. There are 17 residues in the CDR3. V was pared by 0 bases and J by 5 bases, with 8 bases of the junction left unmatched. The researchers produced TCR beta cDNA from approximately 550 ng total RNA with a constant-region primer. A slightly modified ARM-PCR protocol with three nested multiplex PCR rounds produced these TCR beta libraries. TRBV1-TRBV30 forward primers paired with a C-beta reverse primer drove the first two PCR rounds, about 9 cycles each. TCRdb independently ran MiXCR on the multiplex PCR reads; one entry per CDR3 protein. Of some 50,000 distinct CDR3 sequences listed, approximately 70% are singletons.

The sample consisted of liver tumor tissue from sampling region 5. This sample's subset: tumor region T5, tumor centre. This TCR derives from a man in his forties with primary liver carcinoma and hepatitis B virus infection. The chain is built from TRBV9 and TRBJ2-3, with 11 nucleotides matching TRBD2. For the CDR3, the DNA is TGTGCCAGCAGCGTAGCTCCGCTAGCGGGAGGTATAGATACGCAGTATTTT. As protein: CASSVAPLAGGIDTQYF.